These 25 T cell receptor beta chains came from one sample sequenced in a study of a mutant IDH1 vaccine in newly diagnosed glioma. The table came from immunoSEQ multiplex PCR; TCRdb's copy has only in-frame clones and leaves some out. The sample has nearly 30,000 clones, 87% seen once. No antigen is known for these receptors. The sample's time point: week 5, during vaccination. Topical imiquimod accompanied each vaccine dose, which consisted of 300 ug of mutant IDH1 20-mer peptide. The sequencing used peripheral blood mononuclear cells (PBMCs), collected from a glioma patient whose treatment included an IDH1 peptide vaccine. These receptors were collected from a woman aged 40 to 50 with glioma. Some clones in this sample may be carry-over from other donors' samples.

This chain uses TRBV6-6 with TRBJ2-6; D is uncertain. Per the germline V gene, CDR1 is MNHNY and CDR2 is SVGAGI (reference sequence). This CDR3 region has 14 residues. Trimming cost V 7 bases and J 2 bases, with 9 bases left between them. In nucleotides, the CDR3 is TGTGCCAGCATTACCACCACTGGGGCCAACGTCCTGACTTTC. Its protein product is CASITTTGANVLTF.

The V call is TRBV5-1, the J call TRBJ2-7; D is unresolved. The germline gives CDR1 SGHRS, CDR2 YFSETQ. Between the trimmed V and J ends, which lost 8 bases and 5 bases, there was a span of 20 bases. The CDR3 totals 14 residues. This chain's CDR3 is CARPPPGVRHEQYF. CDR3 nucleotide sequence: TGCGCCAGACCCCCCCCGGGTGTTCGCCACGAGCAGTACTTC.

The J gene is TRBJ1-6, the V gene TRBV6-6, with D possibly matching TRBD1 (6 bases). With 4 bases removed from V and 9 bases from J, the gap between germline ends came to 19 bases. This CDR3 region has 16 residues. Germline V CDR1 and CDR2: MNHNY, SVGAGI (reference sequence). Here the CDR3 reads CASSSFMAGVGSPLHF. The CDR3 DNA is TGTGCCAGCAGTTCCTTCATGGCAGGGGTGGGTTCACCCCTCCACTTT.

The chain is built from TRBV6-6 and TRBJ1-4; weak D call: TRBD1 (6 bases). Germline V lookup: CDR1 MNHNY, CDR2 SVGAGI (reference sequence). The CDR3 consists of 15 residues. V dropped 0 bases and J dropped 3 bases, with 8 bases sitting between them. The CDR3: CASSYSAGANEKLFF. CDR3 nucleotides: TGTGCCAGCAGTTACTCGGCAGGGGCTAATGAAAAACTGTTTTTT.

The V and J genes are TRBV5-1 and TRBJ2-6, with D possibly TRBD1 on 6 matching bases. V lost 2 bases, J lost 3 bases, and 9 bases lay in between. Germline CDR1 SGHRS, CDR2 YFSETQ. This CDR3 comprises 15 residues. Written as DNA, the CDR3 is TGCGCCAGCAGCTTCGACAGGAATGGGGCCAACGTCCTGACTTTC. Protein sequence: CASSFDRNGANVLTF.

This chain joins TRBV7-6 and TRBJ2-5; no clear D. From germline, CDR1 is SGHVS and CDR2 FNYEAQ. Deletions cut 5 bases from V and 1 base from J, with 2 bases between. This CDR3 is 11 amino acids long. CDR3 nucleotide sequence: TGTGCCAGCAGCGCCCAAGAGACCCAGTACTTC. Its translation is CASSAQETQYF.

The V and J genes are TRBV5-1 and TRBJ2-1; TRBD2 is a possible D gene (6 bases). Germline CDR1 is SGHRS and CDR2 is YFSETQ. This CDR3 region has 16 residues. The V and J ends lost 5 bases and 2 bases respectively, with 17 bases between them. CDR3 in amino acids: CASSSAGPEAYNEQFF. CDR3 in DNA: TGCGCCAGCAGTTCCGCGGGGCCAGAAGCCTACAATGAGCAGTTCTTC.

This clone is a singleton in its sample. This chain links TRBV2 with TRBJ1-5; D perhaps matches TRBD1 (5 bases). Germline CDR1 reads SNHLY; CDR2 reads FYNNEI. Trimming removed 1 base at V and 4 bases at J, with 14 bases between. The CDR3 is made up of 16 amino acids. This chain's CDR3 is CASSEVRGAGNQPQHF. The CDR3 nucleotides are TGTGCCAGCAGTGAAGTGCGAGGGGCCGGGAATCAGCCCCAGCATTTT.

The genes are TRBV7-9 and TRBJ2-1; D may be TRBD2 (5 bases). CDR1 and CDR2 (germline): SEHNR, FQNEAQ (reference sequence). The CDR3 has 15 residues. The ends were cut back, 8 bases at V and 4 bases at J, with 18 bases in the middle. The CDR3 sequence is CASGMGSGPYNEQFF. The CDR3, as DNA: TGTGCCAGCGGAATGGGAAGCGGACCTTACAATGAGCAGTTCTTC. Drawing the rest from reference TRBV7-9 and TRBJ2-1, the complete variable domain is DTGVSQNPRHKITKRGQNVTFRCDPISEHNRLYWYRQTLGQGPEFLTYFQNEAQLEKSRLLSDRFSAERPKGSFSTLEIQRTEQGDSAMYLCASGMGSGPYNEQFFGPGTRLTVL.

J is TRBJ1-4 and V is TRBV30; a weak D match, TRBD1 (5 bases). Germline V gene sequence: CDR1 GTSNPN, CDR2 SVGIG (reference sequence). The germline V and J ends were trimmed by 0 bases and 4 bases, with 15 bases remaining between them. This CDR3 is built from 16 residues. This CDR3 reads CAWSVPLGGGNEKLFF. CDR3 in DNA: TGTGCCTGGAGTGTACCCCTTGGTGGGGGTAATGAAAAACTGTTTTTT.

The J gene is TRBJ1-2, the V gene TRBV5-3; D possibly corresponds to TRBD1 (5 bases). TRBV5-3 is noted as an ORF with a role that remains uncertain. The V end lost 4 bases, the J end lost 2 bases, and 21 bases lay between the germline ends. The CDR3 spans 17 residues. CDR3 sequence (DNA): TGTGCCAGAAGCATACCGGGACCCGACTGGGGAAACTATGGCTACACCTTC. Its translation is CARSIPGPDWGNYGYTF.

The V and J genes are TRBV5-1 and TRBJ2-2; D gene uncertain. The CDR3 has 12 residues. V dropped 3 bases and J dropped 3 bases, with 3 bases sitting between them. From germline, CDR1 is SGHRS and CDR2 YFSETQ. The chain's CDR3 is CASSSHTGELFF. The CDR3 DNA reads TGCGCCAGCAGCTCGCACACCGGGGAGCTGTTTTTT.

The V and J genes are TRBV14 and TRBJ2-2; D remains ambiguous. There are 13 residues in the CDR3. The germline gives CDR1 SGHDN, CDR2 FVKESK. V lost 4 bases and J 5 bases, leaving 8 bases between the germline ends. The CDR3 region is CASSPGRTGELFF. The CDR3 DNA sequence: TGTGCCAGCAGCCCCGGACGAACCGGGGAGCTGTTTTTT.

V is TRBV28 and J is TRBJ1-2; a possible D gene is TRBD1 (5 bases). Trimming removed 2 bases from V and 6 bases from J, with 13 bases in between. CDR1 and CDR2 (germline): MDHEN, SYDVKM. The CDR3 consists of 14 residues. In nucleotides, the CDR3 is TGTGCCAGCAGTTTAGCCAGGGTCGAGAATGGCTACACCTTC. Translated, it gives CASSLARVENGYTF.

The V and J genes are TRBV7-3 and TRBJ2-2, with a tentative D call TRBD1 (6 bases). V shed 3 bases and J shed 2 bases, with 10 bases lying between them. In germline, CDR1 is SGHTA, CDR2 FQGTGA. CDR3 size: 15 residues. CDR3 in DNA: TGTGCCAGCAGCTTCGCAGGGGTCAACACCGGGGAGCTGTTTTTT. Translation gives CASSFAGVNTGELFF.

This clone was recorded once. V is TRBV7-6 and J is TRBJ1-2; TRBD1 matches at 9 bases. This CDR3 is 15 amino acids long. The V gene end was trimmed by 0 bases and the J gene end by 7 bases; junction bases not matched to a gene: 6. Germline values: CDR1 SGHVS, CDR2 FNYEAQ. Here the CDR3 reads CASSLATGGTSGYTF. DNA for the CDR3: TGTGCCAGCAGCTTAGCAACAGGGGGCACTTCTGGCTACACCTTC.

The V call is TRBV27, the J call TRBJ1-1; TRBD1 agrees at 10 bases. The trim removed 7 bases at V and 0 bases at J, leaving 11 bases unmatched. Germline values: CDR1 MNHEY, CDR2 SMNVEV (reference sequence). CDR3 length: 17 amino acids. The chain's CDR3 is CASKRGQGLGVNTEAFF. CDR3 bases: TGTGCCAGCAAAAGGGGACAGGGGTTAGGGGTGAACACTGAAGCTTTCTTT.

The genes are TRBV27 and TRBJ2-1, with D unresolved. CDR3 length: 15 residues. Germline V CDR1 and CDR2: MNHEY, SMNVEV (reference sequence). V was pared by 3 bases and J by 0 bases, with 9 bases between. CDR3 coding DNA: TGTGCCAGCAGTTTCTCGAGGAGCTCCTACAATGAGCAGTTCTTC. This codes for CASSFSRSSYNEQFF.

CDR3 amino acids: CASSVALSSADTQYF. CDR3 sequence (DNA): TGTGCCAGCAGCGTAGCTCTCTCTAGCGCAGATACGCAGTATTTT. This rearrangement joins TRBV9 to TRBJ2-3; weak D call: TRBD2 (6 bases). Trimming took 0 bases from V and 4 from J, leaving 12 bases between them. The CDR3 runs 15 residues. Germline V gene sequence: CDR1 SGDLS, CDR2 YYNGEE.

The chain carries TRBV29-1 and TRBJ2-7; D remains unclear. This CDR3 is 12 amino acids long. V lost 4 bases and J 3 bases, leaving 10 bases between the germline ends. Germline V CDR1 and CDR2: SQVTM, ANQGSEA. CDR3: CSVVPGGYEQYF. CDR3 DNA sequence: TGCAGCGTTGTTCCTGGTGGCTACGAGCAGTACTTC.

By sample share, this clone is medium-sized. Here the CDR3 reads CASSAGMYDYGYTF. For the CDR3, the DNA is TGTGCCAGCAGTGCTGGGATGTACGACTATGGCTACACCTTC. V is TRBV6-1 and J is TRBJ1-2; D call uncertain. V dropped 4 bases and J dropped 3 bases, with 12 bases sitting between them. The CDR3 totals 14 residues. Germline-derived CDR1 and CDR2 are MNHNS and SASEGT.

J is TRBJ1-3 and V is TRBV6-6, with D possibly matching TRBD1 (6 bases). CDR3 length: 13 residues. Trimming took off 4 bases at V and 10 bases at J, with 14 bases between the two ends. Germline CDR1 and CDR2: MNHNY and SVGAGI (reference sequence). CDR3 nucleotides: TGTGCCAGCAGTTTTGGGCTACAGGGAACCATATATTTT. Protein product: CASSFGLQGTIYF.

The V and J genes are TRBV4-3 and TRBJ1-2, with 8 bases matching TRBD1. V shed 1 base, J shed 7 bases, and the junction held 8 bases outside the gene matches. This CDR3 is built from 15 residues. Germline CDR1 and CDR2: LGHNA and YSLEER. CDR3 sequence: CASSQGGRQGFGYTF. CDR3 nucleotides: TGCGCCAGCAGCCAAGGGGGGAGACAGGGGTTTGGCTACACCTTC.

The DNA of the CDR3 is TGTGCCAGCAGCTTAATGGTGGGGACCCGGGGACAGGTGTCTTACGAGCAGTACTTC. Protein sequence: CASSLMVGTRGQVSYEQYF. The chain carries TRBV7-9 and TRBJ2-7; 8 bases map to TRBD1. V trimming: 2 bases; J trimming: 4 bases; junction bases outside the gene matches: 19. The CDR3 length is 19 residues. From germline, CDR1 is SEHNR and CDR2 FQNEAQ (reference sequence).

The J gene is TRBJ2-7, the V gene TRBV4-1; D uncertain. With 5 bases removed from V and 7 bases from J, the gap between germline ends came to 9 bases. This CDR3 contains 11 residues. Per germline, CDR1 MGHRA and CDR2 YSYEKL. The CDR3 DNA is TGCGCCAGCAGCTTTAAAGAGGAGCAGTACTTC. Translating it yields CASSFKEEQYF.